These T cell receptor beta chains were read from a single sample in a study of cytomegalovirus exposure and HLA in healthy donors. Repertoires were generated with immunoSEQ multiplex PCR, while TCRdb's copy carries only in-frame clones and drops some. There are about 140,000 clones in the sample; around 72% occur only once, and less than 4.5% lies in the top ten. The specimen sequenced was PBMCs. The origin of the receptors is a man over 45 in good health and CMV-seropositive. The CDR3 runs from the conserved cysteine through the conserved F or W. Each record gives: D gene, V gene, J gene, clone size, CDR3 protein, CDR3 DNA. A D gene is named only where the DNA matches it firmly. Only part of the rows carry a size: once, few, many, or a class if the clone is expanded.

TRBD2	TRBV5-1	TRBJ2-1	few	CASSTWTSGRVVEQFF	TGCGCCAGCAGCACATGGACTAGCGGGAGGGTGGTTGAGCAGTTCTTC
TRBD1	TRBV29-1	TRBJ1-2	NA	CSVGQGQGIAHYGYTF	TGCAGCGTTGGCCAGGGACAGGGAATAGCACACTATGGCTACACCTTC
TRBD1	TRBV7-2	TRBJ2-7	NA	CASSMRQGASEQYF	TGTGCCAGCAGCATGAGACAGGGGGCTTCCGAGCAGTACTTC
NA	TRBV7-9	TRBJ2-7	NA	CASSLGTGHYYEQYF	TGTGCCAGCAGCTTAGGTACGGGACACTACTACGAGCAGTACTTC
NA	TRBV4-1	TRBJ1-4	NA	CASSQDPWEVAGSNEKLFF	TGCGCCAGCAGCCAAGACCCATGGGAGGTGGCAGGGTCGAATGAAAAACTGTTTTTT
NA	TRBV5-1	TRBJ1-3	NA	CASSLEPGSGNTIYF	TGCGCCAGCAGCTTGGAGCCGGGTTCTGGAAACACCATATATTTT
TRBD1	TRBV5-4	TRBJ2-5	NA	CASRRTGVSGRETQYF	TGTGCCAGCAGGCGGACAGGGGTTTCTGGACGGGAGACCCAGTACTTC
TRBD1	TRBV7-2	TRBJ1-5	NA	CASSKTGPNQPQHF	TGTGCCAGCAGTAAGACAGGGCCGAATCAGCCCCAGCATTTT
NA	TRBV18	TRBJ1-2	NA	CVSSPVGVVRYTF	TGTGTCAGCTCACCAGTAGGGGTGGTACGCTACACCTTC
NA	TRBV2	TRBJ2-1	NA	CASSESVHSYNEQFF	TGTGCCAGCAGTGAAAGCGTACACTCCTACAATGAGCAGTTCTTC
TRBD1	TRBV5-4	TRBJ1-1	once	CASSFPGGRYTEAFF	TGTGCCAGCAGCTTTCCAGGGGGCAGGTACACTGAAGCTTTCTTT
TRBD1	TRBV19	TRBJ2-7	NA	CASSDRGRTYEQYF	TGTGCCAGTAGTGACAGGGGGCGCACCTACGAGCAGTACTTC
NA	TRBV11-2	TRBJ2-7	few	CASSLDLPSANYEQYF	TGTGCCAGCAGCTTAGATTTACCTAGCGCGAACTACGAGCAGTACTTC
NA	TRBV5-1	TRBJ2-3	NA	CASKPPGSTSTDTQYF	TGCGCCAGCAAGCCCCCGGGGTCGACAAGCACAGATACGCAGTATTTT
TRBD1	TRBV5-1	TRBJ1-2	NA	CASSEGQSGVYGYTF	TGCGCCAGCAGCGAGGGACAGTCGGGGGTCTATGGCTACACCTTC
TRBD1	TRBV7-2	TRBJ2-4	NA	CASSMSGTGKNIQYF	TGTGCCAGCAGCATGTCCGGGACAGGCAAAAACATTCAGTACTTC
NA	TRBV6-5	TRBJ1-1	NA	CASSTHGSGDFF	TGTGCCAGCAGCACCCACGGGTCGGGTGACTTCTTT
TRBD2	TRBV4-1	TRBJ2-1	NA	CASSQDRTSGVYNEQFF	TGCGCCAGCAGCCAAGATCGGACTAGCGGGGTTTACAATGAGCAGTTCTTC
TRBD1	TRBV5-1	TRBJ2-7	few	CASSPLDRAYEQYF	TGCGCCAGCAGCCCGCTGGACAGGGCCTACGAGCAGTACTTC
NA	TRBV4-1	TRBJ2-3	NA	CASSQQGRDTQYF	TGCGCCAGCAGCCAGCAGGGGCGAGATACGCAGTATTTT
TRBD1	TRBV5-5	TRBJ2-3	NA	CASSLGRGTDTQYF	TGTGCCAGCAGCTTGGGCAGGGGGACAGATACGCAGTATTTT
TRBD2	TRBV5-1	TRBJ2-2	NA	CASSLRTSGGAGELFF	TGCGCCAGCAGCCTTAGGACTAGCGGGGGGGCCGGGGAGCTGTTTTTT